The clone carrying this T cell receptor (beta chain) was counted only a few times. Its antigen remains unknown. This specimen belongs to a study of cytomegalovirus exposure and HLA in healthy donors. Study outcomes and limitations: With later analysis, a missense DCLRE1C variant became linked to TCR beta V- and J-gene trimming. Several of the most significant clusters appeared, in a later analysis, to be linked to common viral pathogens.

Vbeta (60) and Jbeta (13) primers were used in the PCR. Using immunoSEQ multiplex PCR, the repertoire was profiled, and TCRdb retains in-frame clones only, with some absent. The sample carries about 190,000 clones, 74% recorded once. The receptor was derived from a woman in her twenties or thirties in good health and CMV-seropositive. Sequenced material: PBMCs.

The CDR3 loop is CASSYGSGTAQYF. DNA of the CDR3: TGTGCCAGCAGTTACGGGAGCGGAACAGCTCAGTACTTC. The rearrangement uses TRBV6-5 and TRBJ2-4, with D perhaps matching TRBD2 (5 bases). The CDR3 sequence is 13 residues long. The ends were cut back, 2 bases at V and 12 bases at J, with 14 bases in the middle. Germline lookup yields CDR1 MNHEY and CDR2 SVGAGI.